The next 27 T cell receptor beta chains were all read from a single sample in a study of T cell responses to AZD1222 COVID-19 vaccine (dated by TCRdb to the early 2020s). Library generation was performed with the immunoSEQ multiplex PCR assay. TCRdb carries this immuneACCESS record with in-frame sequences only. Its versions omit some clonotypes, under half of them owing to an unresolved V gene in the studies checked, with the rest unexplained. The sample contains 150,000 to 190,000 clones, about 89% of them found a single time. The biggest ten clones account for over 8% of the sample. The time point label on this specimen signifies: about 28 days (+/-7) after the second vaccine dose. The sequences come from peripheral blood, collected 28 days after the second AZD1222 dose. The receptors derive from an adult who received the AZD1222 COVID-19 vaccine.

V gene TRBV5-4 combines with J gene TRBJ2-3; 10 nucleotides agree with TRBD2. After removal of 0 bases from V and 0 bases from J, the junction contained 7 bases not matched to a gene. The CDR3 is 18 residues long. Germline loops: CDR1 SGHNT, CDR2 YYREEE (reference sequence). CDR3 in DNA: TGTGCCAGCAGCTTGGCCGGGGCTAGCGGGAGAAGCACAGATACGCAGTATTTT. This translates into CASSLAGASGRSTDTQYF. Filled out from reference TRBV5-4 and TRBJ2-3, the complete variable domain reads ETGVTQSPTHLIKTRGQQVTLRCSSQSGHNTVSWYQQALGQGPQFIFQYYREEENGRGNFPPRFSGLQFPNYSSELNVNALELDDSALYLCASSLAGASGRSTDTQYFGPGTRLTVL.

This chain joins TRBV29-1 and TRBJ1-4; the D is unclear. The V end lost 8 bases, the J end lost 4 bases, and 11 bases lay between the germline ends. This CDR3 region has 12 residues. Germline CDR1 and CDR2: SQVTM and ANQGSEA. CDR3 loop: CSQVCRNEKLFF. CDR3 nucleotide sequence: TGCAGCCAGGTGTGCCGTAATGAAAAACTGTTTTTT. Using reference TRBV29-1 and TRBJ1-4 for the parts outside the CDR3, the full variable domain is SAVISQKPSRDICQRGTSLTIQCQVDSQVTMMFWYRQQPGQSLTLIATANQGSEATYESGFVIDKFPISRPNLTFSTLTVSNMSPEDSSIYLCSQVCRNEKLFFGSGTQLSVL.

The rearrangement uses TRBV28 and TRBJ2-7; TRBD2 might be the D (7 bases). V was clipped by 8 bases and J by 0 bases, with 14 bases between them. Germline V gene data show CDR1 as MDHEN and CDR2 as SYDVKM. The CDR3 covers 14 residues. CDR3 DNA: TGTGCCAGCGAAAAGGGGGGGATCTCCTACGAGCAGTACTTC. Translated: CASEKGGISYEQYF.

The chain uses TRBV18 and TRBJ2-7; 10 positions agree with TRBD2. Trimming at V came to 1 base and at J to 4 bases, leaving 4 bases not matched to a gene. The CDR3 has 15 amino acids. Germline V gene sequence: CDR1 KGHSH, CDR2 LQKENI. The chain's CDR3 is CASSPQGTSAYEQYF. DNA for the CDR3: TGTGCCAGCTCACCACAGGGGACTAGCGCATACGAGCAGTACTTC.

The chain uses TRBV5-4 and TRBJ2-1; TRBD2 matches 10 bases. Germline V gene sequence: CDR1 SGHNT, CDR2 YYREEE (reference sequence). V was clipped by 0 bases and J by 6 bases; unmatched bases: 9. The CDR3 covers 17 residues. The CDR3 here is CASSLGRASGRLNEQFF. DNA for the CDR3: TGTGCCAGCAGCTTGGGGCGCGCTAGCGGGAGACTCAATGAGCAGTTCTTC.

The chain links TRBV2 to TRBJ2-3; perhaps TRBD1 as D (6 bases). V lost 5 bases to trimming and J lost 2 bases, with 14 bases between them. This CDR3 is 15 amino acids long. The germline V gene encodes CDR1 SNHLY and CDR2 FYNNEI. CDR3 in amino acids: CASSYREQFTDTQYF. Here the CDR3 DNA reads TGTGCCAGCAGTTACAGGGAACAGTTCACAGATACGCAGTATTTT.

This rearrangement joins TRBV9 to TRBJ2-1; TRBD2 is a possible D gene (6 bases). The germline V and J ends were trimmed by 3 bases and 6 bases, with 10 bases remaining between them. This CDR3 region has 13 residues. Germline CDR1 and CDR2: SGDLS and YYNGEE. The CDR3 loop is CASSGGTLNEQFF. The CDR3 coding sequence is TGTGCCAGCAGCGGCGGGACTCTCAATGAGCAGTTCTTC.

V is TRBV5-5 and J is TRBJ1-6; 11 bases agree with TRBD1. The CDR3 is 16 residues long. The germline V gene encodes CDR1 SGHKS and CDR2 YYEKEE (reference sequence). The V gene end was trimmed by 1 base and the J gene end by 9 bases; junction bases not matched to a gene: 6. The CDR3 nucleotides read TGTGCCAGCAGCTTGTTACCCGGGACAGGGGGTTCACCCCTCCACTTT. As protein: CASSLLPGTGGSPLHF.

The CDR3 nucleotides are TGTGCCAGCAGCTTAGGCAGGGGCGACGAGCAGTACTTC. Its translation: CASSLGRGDEQYF. V is TRBV7-3 and J is TRBJ2-7, with TRBD1 as a possible D gene (6 bases). The CDR3 contains 13 residues. The germline V gene has CDR1 SGHTA and CDR2 FQGTGA. V was shortened by 2 bases and J by 5 bases, with 10 bases between the two germline ends. The full variable domain, its missing parts supplied by reference TRBV7-3 and TRBJ2-7, is GAGVSQTPSNKVTEKGKYVELRCDPISGHTALYWYRQSLGQGPEFLIYFQGTGAADDSGLPNDRFFAVRPEGSVSTLKIQRTERGDSAVYLCASSLGRGDEQYFGPGTRLTVT.

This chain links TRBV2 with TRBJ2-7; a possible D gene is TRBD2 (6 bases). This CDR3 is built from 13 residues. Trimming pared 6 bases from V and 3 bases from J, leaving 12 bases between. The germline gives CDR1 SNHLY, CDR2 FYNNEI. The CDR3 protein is CASSTGLFYEQYF. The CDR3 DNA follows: TGTGCCAGCAGCACGGGACTGTTCTACGAGCAGTACTTC.

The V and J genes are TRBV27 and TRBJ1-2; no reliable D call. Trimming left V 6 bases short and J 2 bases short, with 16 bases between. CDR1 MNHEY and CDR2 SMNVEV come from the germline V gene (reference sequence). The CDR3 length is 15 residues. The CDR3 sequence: CASSSQSLKNYGYTF. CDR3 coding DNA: TGTGCCAGCAGCTCCCAGTCACTTAAAAACTATGGCTACACCTTC.

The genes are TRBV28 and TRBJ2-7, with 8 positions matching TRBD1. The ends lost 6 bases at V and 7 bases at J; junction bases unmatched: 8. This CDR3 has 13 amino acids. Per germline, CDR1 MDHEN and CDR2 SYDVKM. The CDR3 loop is CASRGQERGEQYF. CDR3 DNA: TGTGCCAGCAGGGGACAGGAACGAGGTGAGCAGTACTTC.

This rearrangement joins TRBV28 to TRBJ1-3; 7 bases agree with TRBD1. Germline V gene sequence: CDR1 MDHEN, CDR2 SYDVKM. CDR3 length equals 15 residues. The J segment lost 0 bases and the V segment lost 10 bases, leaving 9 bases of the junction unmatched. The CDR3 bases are TGTGCCATCCCGGGACAGTCCTACTCTGGAAACACCATATATTTT. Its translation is CAIPGQSYSGNTIYF.

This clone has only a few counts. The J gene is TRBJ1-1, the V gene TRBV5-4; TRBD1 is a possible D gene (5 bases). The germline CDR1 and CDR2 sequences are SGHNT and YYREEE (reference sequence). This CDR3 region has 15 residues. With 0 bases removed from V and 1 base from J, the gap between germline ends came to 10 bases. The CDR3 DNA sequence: TGTGCCAGCAGCTTGGAACGACAGCGGAACACTGAAGCTTTCTTT. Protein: CASSLERQRNTEAFF. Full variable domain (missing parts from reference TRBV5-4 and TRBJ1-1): ETGVTQSPTHLIKTRGQQVTLRCSSQSGHNTVSWYQQALGQGPQFIFQYYREEENGRGNFPPRFSGLQFPNYSSELNVNALELDDSALYLCASSLERQRNTEAFFGQGTRLTVV.

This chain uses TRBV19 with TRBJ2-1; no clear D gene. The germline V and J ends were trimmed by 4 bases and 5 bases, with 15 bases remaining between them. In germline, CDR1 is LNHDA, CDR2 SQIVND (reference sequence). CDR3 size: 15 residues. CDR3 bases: TGTGCCAGTAGTAATTGGGTATTGTCCCACAATGAGCAGTTCTTC. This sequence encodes CASSNWVLSHNEQFF.

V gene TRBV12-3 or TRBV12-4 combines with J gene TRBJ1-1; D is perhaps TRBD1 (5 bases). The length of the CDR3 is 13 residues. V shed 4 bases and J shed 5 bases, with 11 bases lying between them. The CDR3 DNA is TGTGCCAGCAGTTGGGACTTGGGGACTGAAGCTTTCTTT. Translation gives CASSWDLGTEAFF.

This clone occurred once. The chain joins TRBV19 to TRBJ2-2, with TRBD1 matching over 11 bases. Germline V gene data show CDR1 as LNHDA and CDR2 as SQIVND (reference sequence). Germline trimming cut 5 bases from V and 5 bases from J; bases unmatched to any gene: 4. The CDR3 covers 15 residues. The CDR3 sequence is CASSLRDRGTGELFF. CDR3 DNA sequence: TGTGCCAGTAGTTTGCGGGACAGGGGGACCGGGGAGCTGTTTTTT.

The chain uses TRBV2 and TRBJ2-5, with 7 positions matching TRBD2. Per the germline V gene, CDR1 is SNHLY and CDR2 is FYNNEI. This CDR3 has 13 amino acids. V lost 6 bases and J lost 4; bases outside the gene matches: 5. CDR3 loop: CASRPGLGETQYF. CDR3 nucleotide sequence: TGTGCCAGCAGACCCGGACTAGGAGAGACCCAGTACTTC.

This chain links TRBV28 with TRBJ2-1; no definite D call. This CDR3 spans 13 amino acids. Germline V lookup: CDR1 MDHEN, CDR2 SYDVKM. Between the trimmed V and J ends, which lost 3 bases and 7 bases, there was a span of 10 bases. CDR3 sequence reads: CASSFSLGNEQFF. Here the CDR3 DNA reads TGTGCCAGCAGTTTTTCCCTTGGGAATGAGCAGTTCTTC.

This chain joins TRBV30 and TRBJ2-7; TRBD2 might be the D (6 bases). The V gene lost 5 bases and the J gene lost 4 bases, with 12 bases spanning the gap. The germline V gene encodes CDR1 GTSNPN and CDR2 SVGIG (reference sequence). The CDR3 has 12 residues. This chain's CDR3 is CAWGGLSYEQYF. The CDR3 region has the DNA TGTGCCTGGGGGGGGTTGAGTTACGAGCAGTACTTC. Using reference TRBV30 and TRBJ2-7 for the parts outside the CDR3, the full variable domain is SQTIHQWPATLVQPVGSPLSLECTVEGTSNPNLYWYRQAAGRGLQLLFYSVGIGQISSEVPQNLSASRPQDRQFILSSKKLLLSDSGFYLCAWGGLSYEQYFGPGTRLTVT.

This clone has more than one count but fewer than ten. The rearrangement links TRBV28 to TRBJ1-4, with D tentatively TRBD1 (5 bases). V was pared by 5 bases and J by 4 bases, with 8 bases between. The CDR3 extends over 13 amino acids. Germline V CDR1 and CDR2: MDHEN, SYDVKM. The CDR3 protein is CASSRQGNEKLFF. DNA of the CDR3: TGTGCCAGCAGTCGGCAGGGTAATGAAAAACTGTTTTTT. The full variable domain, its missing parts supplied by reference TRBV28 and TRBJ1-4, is DVKVTQSSRYLVKRTGEKVFLECVQDMDHENMFWYRQDPGLGLRLIYFSYDVKMKEKGDIPEGYSVSREKKERFSLILESASTNQTSMYLCASSRQGNEKLFFGSGTQLSVL.

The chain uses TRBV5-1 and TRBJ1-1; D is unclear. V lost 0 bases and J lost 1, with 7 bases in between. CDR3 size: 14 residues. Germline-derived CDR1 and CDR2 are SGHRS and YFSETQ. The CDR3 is CASSLAPGNTEAFF. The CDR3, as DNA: TGCGCCAGCAGCTTGGCACCGGGGAACACTGAAGCTTTCTTT.

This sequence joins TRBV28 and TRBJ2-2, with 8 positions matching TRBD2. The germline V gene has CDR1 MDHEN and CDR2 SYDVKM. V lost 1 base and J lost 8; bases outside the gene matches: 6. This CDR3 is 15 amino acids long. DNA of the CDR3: TGTGCCAGCAGTTTATTAAGCGGGAGTGGAGGGGAGCTGTTTTTT. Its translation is CASSLLSGSGGELFF.

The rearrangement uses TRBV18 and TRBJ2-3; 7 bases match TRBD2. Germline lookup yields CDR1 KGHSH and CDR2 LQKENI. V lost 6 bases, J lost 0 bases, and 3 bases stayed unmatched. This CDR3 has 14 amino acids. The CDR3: CASSRLASTDTQYF. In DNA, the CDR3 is TGTGCCAGCTCCCGACTAGCTAGCACAGATACGCAGTATTTT.

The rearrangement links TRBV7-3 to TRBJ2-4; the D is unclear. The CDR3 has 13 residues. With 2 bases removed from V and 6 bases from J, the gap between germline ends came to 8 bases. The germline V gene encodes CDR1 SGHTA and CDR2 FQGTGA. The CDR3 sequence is CASSLGLGNIQYF. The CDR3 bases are TGTGCCAGCAGCTTAGGGCTGGGAAACATTCAGTACTTC.

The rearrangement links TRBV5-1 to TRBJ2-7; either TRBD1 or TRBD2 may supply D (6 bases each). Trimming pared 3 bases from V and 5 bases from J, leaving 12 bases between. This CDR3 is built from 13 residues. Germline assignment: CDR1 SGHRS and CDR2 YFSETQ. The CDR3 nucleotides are TGCGCCAGCAGCTCCGGGGGCGGCCACGAGCAGTACTTC. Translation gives CASSSGGGHEQYF.

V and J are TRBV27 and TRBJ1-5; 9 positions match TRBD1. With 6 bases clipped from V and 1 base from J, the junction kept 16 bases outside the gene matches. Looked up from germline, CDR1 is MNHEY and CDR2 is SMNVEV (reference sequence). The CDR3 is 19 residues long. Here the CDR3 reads CASRGLRTGESQSNQPQHF. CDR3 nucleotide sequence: TGTGCCAGCAGGGGACTACGGACAGGGGAGTCGCAAAGCAATCAGCCCCAGCATTTT.